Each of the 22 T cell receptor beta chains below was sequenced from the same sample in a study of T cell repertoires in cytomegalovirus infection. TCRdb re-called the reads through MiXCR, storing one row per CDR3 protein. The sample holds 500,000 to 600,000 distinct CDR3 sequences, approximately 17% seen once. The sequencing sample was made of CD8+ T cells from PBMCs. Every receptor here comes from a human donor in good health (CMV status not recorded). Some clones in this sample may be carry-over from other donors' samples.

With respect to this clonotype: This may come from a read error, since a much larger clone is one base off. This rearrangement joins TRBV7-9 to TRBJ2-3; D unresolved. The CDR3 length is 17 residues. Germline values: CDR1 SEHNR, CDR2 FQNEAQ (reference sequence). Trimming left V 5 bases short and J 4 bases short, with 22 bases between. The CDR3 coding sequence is TGTGCCAGCAGCCTCCACCAGCAGGTTGAAATGGCAGATACGCAGTATTTT. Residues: CASSLHQQVEMADTQYF.

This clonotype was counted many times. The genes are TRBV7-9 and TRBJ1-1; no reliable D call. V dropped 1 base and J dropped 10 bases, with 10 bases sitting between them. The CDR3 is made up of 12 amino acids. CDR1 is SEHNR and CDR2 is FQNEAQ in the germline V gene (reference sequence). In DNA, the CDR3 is TGTGCCAGCAGCTTAGACGTTTATCGAGCTTTCTTT. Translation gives CASSLDVYRAFF.

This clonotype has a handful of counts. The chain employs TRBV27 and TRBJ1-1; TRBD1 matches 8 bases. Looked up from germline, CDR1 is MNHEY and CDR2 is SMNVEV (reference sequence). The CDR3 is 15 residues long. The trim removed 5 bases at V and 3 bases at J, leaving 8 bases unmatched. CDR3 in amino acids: CASSPGQGGDTEAFF. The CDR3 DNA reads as TGTGCCAGCAGTCCTGGACAGGGAGGGGACACTGAAGCTTTCTTT.

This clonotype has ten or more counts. Here the CDR3 DNA reads TGTGCCAGCAGTTACGGGAAGGGCTTCAACGAGCAGTACTTC. Its protein is CASSYGKGFNEQYF. The V call is TRBV6-6, the J call TRBJ2-7; the D is unclear. The CDR3 covers 14 residues. The ends were cut back, 2 bases at V and 5 bases at J, with 13 bases in the middle. CDR1 MNHNY and CDR2 SVGAGI come from the germline V gene (reference sequence).

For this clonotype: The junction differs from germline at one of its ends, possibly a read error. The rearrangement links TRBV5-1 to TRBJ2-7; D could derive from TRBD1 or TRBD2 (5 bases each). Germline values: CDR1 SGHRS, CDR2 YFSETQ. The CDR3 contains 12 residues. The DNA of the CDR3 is TGCGCCAGCAGCTCAAGCCGGGACGGACCCTGTTTC. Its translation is CASSSSRDGPCF.

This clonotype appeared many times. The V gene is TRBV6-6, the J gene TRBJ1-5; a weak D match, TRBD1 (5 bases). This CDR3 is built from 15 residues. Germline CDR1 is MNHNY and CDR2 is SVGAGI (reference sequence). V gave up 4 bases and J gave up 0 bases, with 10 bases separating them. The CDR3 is CASSSGLLSNQPQHF. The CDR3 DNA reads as TGTGCCAGCAGTTCGGGACTCCTTAGCAATCAGCCCCAGCATTTT.

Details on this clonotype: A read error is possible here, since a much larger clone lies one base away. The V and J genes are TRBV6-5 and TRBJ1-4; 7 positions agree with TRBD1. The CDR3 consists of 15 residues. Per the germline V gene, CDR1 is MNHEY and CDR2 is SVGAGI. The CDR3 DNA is TGTGCCATCAGTTACTTAACAGGGGAGGATGAAAAACTGTTTTTT. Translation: CAISYLTGEDEKLFF.

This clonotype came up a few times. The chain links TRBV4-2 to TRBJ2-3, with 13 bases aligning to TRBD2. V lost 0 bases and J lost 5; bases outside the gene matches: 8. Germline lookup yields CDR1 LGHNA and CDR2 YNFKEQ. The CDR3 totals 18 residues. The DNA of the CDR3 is TGTGCCAGCAGCCAAGACCTACTAGCGGGAGGGCCGGGAGATACGCAGTATTTT. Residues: CASSQDLLAGGPGDTQYF.

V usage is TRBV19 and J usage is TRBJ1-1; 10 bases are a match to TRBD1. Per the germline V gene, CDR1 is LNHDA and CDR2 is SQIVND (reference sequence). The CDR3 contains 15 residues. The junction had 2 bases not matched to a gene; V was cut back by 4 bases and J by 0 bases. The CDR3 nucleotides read TGTGCCAGTAGTAAGGGACAGGGGTTGAACACTGAAGCTTTCTTT. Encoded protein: CASSKGQGLNTEAFF. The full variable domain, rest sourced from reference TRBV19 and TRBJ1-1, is DGGITQSPKYLFRKEGQNVTLSCEQNLNHDAMYWYRQDPGQGLRLIYYSQIVNDFQKGDIAEGYSVSREKKESFPLTVTSAQKNPTAFYLCASSKGQGLNTEAFFGQGTRLTVV.

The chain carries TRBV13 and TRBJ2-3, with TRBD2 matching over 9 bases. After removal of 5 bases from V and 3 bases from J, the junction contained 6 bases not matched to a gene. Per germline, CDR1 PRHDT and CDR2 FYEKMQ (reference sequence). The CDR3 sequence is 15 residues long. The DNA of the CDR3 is TGTGCCAGCAGCATCAGCGGGAGGATAACAGATACGCAGTATTTT. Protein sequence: CASSISGRITDTQYF.

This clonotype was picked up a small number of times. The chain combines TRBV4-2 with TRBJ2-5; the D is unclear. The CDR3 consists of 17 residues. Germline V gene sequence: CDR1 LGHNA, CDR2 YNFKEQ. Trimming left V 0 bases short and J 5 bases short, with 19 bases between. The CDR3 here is CASSQDGRLDLGETQYF. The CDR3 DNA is TGTGCCAGCAGCCAAGATGGACGCCTGGACCTTGGGGAGACCCAGTACTTC.

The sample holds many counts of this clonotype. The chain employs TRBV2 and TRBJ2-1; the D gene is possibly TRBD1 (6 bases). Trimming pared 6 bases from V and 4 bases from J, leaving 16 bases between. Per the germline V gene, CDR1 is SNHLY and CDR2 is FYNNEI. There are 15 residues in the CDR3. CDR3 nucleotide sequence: TGTGCCAGCAGCCGGGACACGGGGCAGTACAATGAGCAGTTCTTC. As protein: CASSRDTGQYNEQFF.

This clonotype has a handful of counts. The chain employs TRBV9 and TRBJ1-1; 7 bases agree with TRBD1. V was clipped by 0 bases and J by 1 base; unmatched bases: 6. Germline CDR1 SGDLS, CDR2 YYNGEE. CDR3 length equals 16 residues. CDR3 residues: CASSVEGRGRNTEAFF. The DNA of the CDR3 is TGTGCCAGCAGCGTAGAAGGCAGGGGGAGGAACACTGAAGCTTTCTTT.

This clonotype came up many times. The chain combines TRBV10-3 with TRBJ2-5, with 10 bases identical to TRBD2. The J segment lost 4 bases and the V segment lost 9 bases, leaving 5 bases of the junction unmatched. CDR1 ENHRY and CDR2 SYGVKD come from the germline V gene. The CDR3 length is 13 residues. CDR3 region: CAIVTSGTETQYF. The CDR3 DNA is TGTGCCATAGTCACTAGCGGGACAGAGACCCAGTACTTC.

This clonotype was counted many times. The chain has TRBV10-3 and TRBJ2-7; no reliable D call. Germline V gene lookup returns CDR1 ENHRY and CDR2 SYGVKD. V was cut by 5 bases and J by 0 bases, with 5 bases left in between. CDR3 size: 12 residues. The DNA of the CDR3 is TGTGCCATCAGTATAAGCTCCTACGAGCAGTACTTC. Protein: CAISISSYEQYF.

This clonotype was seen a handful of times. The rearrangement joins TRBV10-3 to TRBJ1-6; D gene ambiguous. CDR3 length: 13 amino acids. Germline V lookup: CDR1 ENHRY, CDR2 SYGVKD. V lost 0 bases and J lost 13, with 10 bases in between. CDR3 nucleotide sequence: TGTGCCATCAGTGAGTCTGCGGGAAATCCCCTCCACTTT. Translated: CAISESAGNPLHF.

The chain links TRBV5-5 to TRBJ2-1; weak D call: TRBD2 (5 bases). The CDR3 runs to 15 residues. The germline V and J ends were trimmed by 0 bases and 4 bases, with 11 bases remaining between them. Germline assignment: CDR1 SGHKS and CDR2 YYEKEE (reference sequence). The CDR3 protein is CASSLALAFYNEQFF. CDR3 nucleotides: TGTGCCAGCAGCTTGGCGCTAGCCTTTTACAATGAGCAGTTCTTC.

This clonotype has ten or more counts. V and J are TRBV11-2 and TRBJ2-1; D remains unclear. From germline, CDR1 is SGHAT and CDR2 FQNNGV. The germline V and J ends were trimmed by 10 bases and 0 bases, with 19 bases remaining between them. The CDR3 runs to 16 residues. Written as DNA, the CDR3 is TGTGCCACTCCCTCTCATACTGGATCCTCCTACAATGAGCAGTTCTTC. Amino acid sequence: CATPSHTGSSYNEQFF.

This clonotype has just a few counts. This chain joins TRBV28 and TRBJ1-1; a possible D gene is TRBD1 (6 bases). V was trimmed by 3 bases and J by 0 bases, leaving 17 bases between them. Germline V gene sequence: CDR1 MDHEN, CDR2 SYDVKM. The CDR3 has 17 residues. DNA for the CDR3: TGTGCCAGCAGTTTGGAGTGGGACAACTTAATGAACACTGAAGCTTTCTTT. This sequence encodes CASSLEWDNLMNTEAFF. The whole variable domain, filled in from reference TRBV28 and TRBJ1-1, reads DVKVTQSSRYLVKRTGEKVFLECVQDMDHENMFWYRQDPGLGLRLIYFSYDVKMKEKGDIPEGYSVSREKKERFSLILESASTNQTSMYLCASSLEWDNLMNTEAFFGQGTRLTVV.

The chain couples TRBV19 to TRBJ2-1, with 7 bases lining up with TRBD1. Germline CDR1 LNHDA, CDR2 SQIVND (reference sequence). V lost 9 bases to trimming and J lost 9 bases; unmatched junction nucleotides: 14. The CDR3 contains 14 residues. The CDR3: CASRDRRDNSEQFF. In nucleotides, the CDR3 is TGTGCCAGCAGGGACAGACGGGATAACAGTGAGCAGTTCTTC. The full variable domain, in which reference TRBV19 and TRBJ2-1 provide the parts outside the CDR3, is DGGITQSPKYLFRKEGQNVTLSCEQNLNHDAMYWYRQDPGQGLRLIYYSQIVNDFQKGDIAEGYSVSREKKESFPLTVTSAQKNPTAFYLCASRDRRDNSEQFFGPGTRLTVL.

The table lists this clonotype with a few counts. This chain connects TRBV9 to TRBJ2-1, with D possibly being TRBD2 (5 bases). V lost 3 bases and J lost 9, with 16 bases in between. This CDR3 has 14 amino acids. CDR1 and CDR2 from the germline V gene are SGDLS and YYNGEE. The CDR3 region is CASSAQDFFREQFF. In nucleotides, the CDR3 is TGTGCCAGCAGCGCCCAGGACTTTTTCCGTGAGCAGTTCTTC. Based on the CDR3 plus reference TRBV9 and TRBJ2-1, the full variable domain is DSGVTQTPKHLITATGQRVTLRCSPRSGDLSVYWYQQSLDQGLQFLIQYYNGEERAKGNILERFSAQQFPDLHSELNLSSLELGDSALYFCASSAQDFFREQFFGPGTRLTVL.

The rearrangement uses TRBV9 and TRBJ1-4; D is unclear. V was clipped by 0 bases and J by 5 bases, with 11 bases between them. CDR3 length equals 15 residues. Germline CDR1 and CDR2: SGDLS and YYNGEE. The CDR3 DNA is TGTGCCAGCAGCGTAGGGGAAAGAACGAATGAAAAACTGTTTTTT. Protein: CASSVGERTNEKLFF.